These 5 T cell receptor beta chains share one sample of origin, sequenced in a study of blood T cell repertoires in COVID-19. Some clones are missing from TCRdb's copy, which holds only in-frame ones; the method was immunoSEQ multiplex PCR. The table lists roughly 200,000 clones, around 81% of them singletons. Input material: peripheral blood. All receptors derive from a middle-aged man with active or convalescent COVID-19.

The rearrangement joins TRBV5-6 to TRBJ2-7; 9 bases line up with TRBD1. Germline-derived CDR1 and CDR2 are SGHDT and YYEEEE. The CDR3 has 14 residues. V shed 2 bases, J shed 6 bases, and the junction held 6 bases outside the gene matches. CDR3 sequence (DNA): TGTGCCAGCAGCTTACCGGGACAGGGAGCCGAGCAGTACTTC. Translation gives CASSLPGQGAEQYF.

The chain has TRBV27 and TRBJ1-2; 8 bases are shared with TRBD1. Germline V gene data show CDR1 as MNHEY and CDR2 as SMNVEV (reference sequence). The CDR3 has 14 residues. V trimming: 10 bases; J trimming: 2 bases; junction bases outside the gene matches: 9. This CDR3 reads CATRAGGPNYGYTF. The CDR3 DNA sequence: TGTGCCACCAGGGCAGGGGGCCCCAACTATGGCTACACCTTC.

The chain is built from TRBV6-1 and TRBJ1-2, with no clear D. This CDR3 has 13 residues. Trimming shortened V by 0 bases and J by 5 bases, and 7 bases separated the two germline ends. Germline CDR1 and CDR2: MNHNS and SASEGT. CDR3 residues: CASSEAPQYGYTF. CDR3 coding DNA: TGTGCCAGCAGTGAAGCGCCACAGTATGGCTACACCTTC.

This clone was detected once. This rearrangement joins TRBV9 to TRBJ2-3; D is unresolved. This CDR3 is built from 15 residues. V lost 0 bases, J lost 1 base, and 9 bases lay in between. CDR1 SGDLS and CDR2 YYNGEE come from the germline V gene. The CDR3 reads CASSVVGWGTDTQYF. In DNA form, the CDR3 reads TGTGCCAGCAGCGTAGTGGGCTGGGGCACAGATACGCAGTATTTT.

This chain joins TRBV14 and TRBJ2-7; possibly TRBD2 for D (5 bases). Trimming removed 1 base from V and 6 bases from J, with 19 bases in between. This CDR3 is built from 16 residues. CDR1 and CDR2 (germline): SGHDN, FVKESK. The CDR3 loop reads CASSQVRGSPIGEQYF. CDR3 DNA sequence: TGTGCCAGCAGCCAAGTTAGAGGGTCCCCTATCGGCGAGCAGTACTTC.